What follows describes a single T cell receptor (beta chain). V lost 6 bases to trimming and J lost 5 bases; unmatched junction nucleotides: 10. Germline loops: CDR1 MNHEY, CDR2 SMNVEV (reference sequence). CDR3 length: 15 amino acids. Generated by immunoSEQ multiplex PCR, the TCRdb table keeps only in-frame clones and is missing some. Among more than 90,000 clones, roughly 83% were seen once, and the ten largest hold roughly 5.3%. The sample originates from a study of cytomegalovirus exposure and HLA in healthy donors. The chain combines TRBV27 with TRBJ1-2; 9 bases align to TRBD1. Sequencing input: PBMCs. The receptor was isolated from a man between 18 and 29 years old in good health and CMV-seronegative. The CDR3 protein is CASSLFTGGGYGYTF. The CDR3 DNA is TGTGCCAGCAGCCTATTTACAGGGGGCGGGTATGGCTACACCTTC.